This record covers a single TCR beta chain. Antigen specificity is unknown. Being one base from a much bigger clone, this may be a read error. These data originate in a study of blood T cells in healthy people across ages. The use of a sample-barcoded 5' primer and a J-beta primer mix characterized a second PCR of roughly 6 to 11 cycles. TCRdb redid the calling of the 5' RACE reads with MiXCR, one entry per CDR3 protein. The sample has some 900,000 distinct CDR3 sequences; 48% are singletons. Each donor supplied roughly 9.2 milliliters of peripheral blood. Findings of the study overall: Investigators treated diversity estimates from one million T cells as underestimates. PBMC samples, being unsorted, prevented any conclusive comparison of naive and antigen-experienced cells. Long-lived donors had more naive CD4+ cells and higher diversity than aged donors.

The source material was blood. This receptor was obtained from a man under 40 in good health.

CDR3 protein: CAVREDPVSNYGYTF. In nucleotides, the CDR3 is TGTGCCGTCAGAGAGGATCCTGTCAGTAACTATGGCTACACCTTC. This chain uses TRBV10-3 with TRBJ1-2; D gene unclear. CDR1 and CDR2 (germline): ENHRY, SYGVKD. The CDR3 is 15 residues long.